This T cell receptor (beta chain) originates from a study of blood T cell repertoires in COVID-19. Study context: Specimens from acute and convalescent COVID-19 originated in the United States, Italy and Spain. From T cells, B-cell-depleted T cells, or PBMCs came the material, which was cDNA or gDNA.

Original handling: Estimation of nucleated cell counts relied on the amplification of reference gene primers. Profiled with immunoSEQ multiplex PCR; TCRdb holds only in-frame clones, not every one. V and J calls and clone size are given by that table; D and trimming were obtained from the DNA. The repertoire includes some 100,000 clones, around 86% of them detected once, and roughly 3.5% sits in the top ten. V was clipped by 4 bases and J by 0 bases, with 8 bases between them. The CDR3 spans 15 residues. Per the germline V gene, CDR1 is SGHNT and CDR2 is YYREEE (reference sequence). The sequenced material came from peripheral blood. The chain employs TRBV5-4 and TRBJ2-6; the D is unclear. The TCR sequence derives from a woman aged 70-85 years with acute or convalescent COVID-19. CDR3 sequence (DNA): TGTGCCAGCAGCAGATTAGACTCTGGGGCCAACGTCCTGACTTTC. Amino acids: CASSRLDSGANVLTF.